A selection of T cell receptor beta chains follows, all from one sample in a study of patients and donors after allogeneic stem cell transplantation. TCRdb re-derived calls from the RT-PCR reads in MiXCR, one entry per CDR3 protein. The sample has about 960,000 distinct CDR3 sequences; about a sixth are singletons. Sequencing was carried out using blood, either unsorted or a sorted T cell fraction (not recorded which). All receptors come from a human donor who was either an allogeneic HSCT recipient or a stem cell or donor lymphocyte infusion donor (not recorded which). It is not recorded whose cells these are; they may come from a transplant donor. The CDR3 runs from the conserved cysteine through the conserved F or W.

cdr3_aa	v_call	j_call	cdr3_length
CAISESDLTPYGYTF	TRBV10-3	TRBJ1-2	15
CAWSVRGRLSGYGYTF	TRBV30	TRBJ1-2	16
CASSLVAGLGGNNQPQHF	TRBV11-2	TRBJ1-5	18
CASSLISGYEQYF	TRBV7-3	TRBJ2-7	13
CASRPHPTSPEDTQYF	TRBV12-3/TRBV12-4	TRBJ2-3	16
CASGFFPRDRVNTGELFF	TRBV12-5	TRBJ2-2	18
CASSSLRDKGQGEQFF	TRBV13	TRBJ2-1	16
CASSPRTDSYNEQFF	TRBV7-9	TRBJ2-1	15
CASSRSGGASGELFF	TRBV4-3	TRBJ2-2	15
CASSYSRLAGVTGELFF	TRBV6-5	TRBJ2-2	17
CASSLGRAKNTQYF	TRBV11-2	TRBJ2-3	14
CASSLELAGQETQYF	TRBV5-1	TRBJ2-5	15
CSVARVLNTEAFF	TRBV29-1	TRBJ1-1	13
CASSLGVRANTGELFF	TRBV5-5	TRBJ2-2	16
CSVMSGVYGYTF	TRBV29-1	TRBJ1-2	12
CASKGTSGGAKSYNEQFF	TRBV10-3	TRBJ2-1	18
CASKKRQAPNTGELFF	TRBV6-1	TRBJ2-2	16
CASENRAGASEQFF	TRBV6-1	TRBJ2-1	14
CASSWASSGNTIYF	TRBV12-3/TRBV12-4	TRBJ1-3	14
CASSYSTGRGDEKLFF	TRBV6-5	TRBJ1-4	16
CSAREVGDQPQHF	TRBV20-1	TRBJ1-5	13
CASSSRQATDTQYF	TRBV6-5	TRBJ2-3	14
CASSQEPRIHPQHF	TRBV4-3	TRBJ1-5	14
CARQGAGQETQYF	TRBV30	TRBJ2-5	13
CSAYWSSTDTQYF	TRBV20-1	TRBJ2-3	13
CSASRMDRGATEAFF	TRBV20-1	TRBJ1-1	15
CASEMRQFGQPQHF	TRBV4-1	TRBJ1-5	14
CATMGQNYEQYF	TRBV6-5	TRBJ2-7	12
CASSFGLAVLNQGGEQFF	TRBV5-5	TRBJ2-1	18
CASSFRMGEKLFF	TRBV12-3/TRBV12-4	TRBJ1-4	13
CASSQDKEGRGISKLFF	TRBV4-3	TRBJ1-4	17
CASSLSPVGLGDTGELFF	TRBV4-3	TRBJ2-2	18
CSAPGDTEAFF	TRBV20-1	TRBJ1-1	11
CASLVRTSGRETQYF	TRBV6-1	TRBJ2-5	15
CASSRRQGREEKLFF	TRBV4-3	TRBJ1-4	15
CASNGEPRYEQYF	TRBV12-3/TRBV12-4	TRBJ2-7	13
CASVSGRFPGTLTDTQYF	TRBV6-2/TRBV6-3	TRBJ2-3	18
CSAINGNEQFF	TRBV29-1	TRBJ2-1	11
CASSLWGDIQYF	TRBV12-3/TRBV12-4	TRBJ2-4	12
CASSQGPRSPLHF	TRBV14	TRBJ1-6	13
CASRGQDRYEQYF	TRBV2	TRBJ2-7	13
CASSKVRAVRYSGANVLTF	TRBV21-1	TRBJ2-6	19
CASSPSWGSHGYTF	TRBV14	TRBJ1-2	14
CASTPPRMDEQYF	TRBV5-1	TRBJ2-7	13
CASSIEGKRGTQYF	TRBV19	TRBJ2-3	14
CASGGRGDTEAFF	TRBV12-5	TRBJ1-1	13
CASSLGKVQPQHF	TRBV12-3/TRBV12-4	TRBJ1-5	13
CASSFRPGSSYEQYF	TRBV28	TRBJ2-7	15
CASRYPDERGNSPLHF	TRBV5-1	TRBJ1-6	16
CSASPSDRGDGYTF	TRBV20-1	TRBJ1-2	14
CASSPRDSGLVGETQYF	TRBV7-6	TRBJ2-5	17
CASSGRGGFSSYEQYF	TRBV9	TRBJ2-7	16
CASSFPGTSGKPSYNEQFF	TRBV6-5	TRBJ2-1	19
CASSPSPPRHEQYF	TRBV4-1	TRBJ2-7	14
CASSLGVVAGGLDEQFF	TRBV5-1	TRBJ2-1	17
CSAGTGTGNQPQHF	TRBV29-1	TRBJ1-5	14
CASSGRWEAFF	TRBV12-3/TRBV12-4	TRBJ1-1	11
CASTETGTNTEAFF	TRBV4-1	TRBJ1-1	14
CASSNPGGNEQYF	TRBV5-6	TRBJ2-7	13
CASSMGGSTDTQYF	TRBV6-1	TRBJ2-3	14